One sample yielded the 22 T cell receptor beta chains listed below, sequenced in a study of brain T cells in children with intractable seizures (dated by TCRdb to 2020 to 2023). This specimen's time point label, interpreted: blood from clinic visit 5 months post-surgery; TSC patient then seizure free. Library generation was performed with the immunoSEQ multiplex PCR assay. TCRdb carries this immuneACCESS record with in-frame sequences only. Its versions omit some clonotypes, under half of them owing to an unresolved V gene in the studies checked, with the rest unexplained. The sample records about 320,000 clones, 93% of which are singletons. The ten largest clones take up 5.7% of the sample. Here the sequenced sample was peripheral blood, taken 5 to 6 months after surgery. The receptor source for this set is a boy in the first two years of life with tuberous sclerosis and intractable seizures.

This clone appeared once. J is TRBJ1-6 and V is TRBV6-5; D unclear. V lost 10 bases, J lost 7 bases, and 14 bases lay in between. The CDR3 runs to 13 residues. CDR1 is MNHEY, CDR2 SVGAGI, per germline. The CDR3 DNA reads TGTGCCATCCTGAAGGGTCACAATTCACCCCTCCACTTT. Amino acid sequence: CAILKGHNSPLHF.

The rearrangement joins TRBV2 to TRBJ1-2; the match to TRBD1 covers 7 bases. This CDR3 comprises 14 residues. V shed 3 bases, J shed 3 bases, and the junction held 4 bases outside the gene matches. Germline V lookup: CDR1 SNHLY, CDR2 FYNNEI. CDR3 residues: CASSEVRGDYGYTF. The CDR3 nucleotides are TGTGCCAGCAGTGAGGTCAGGGGGGACTATGGCTACACCTTC.

This clone has only one observation. This chain connects TRBV10-3 to TRBJ1-1, with 8 bases fitting TRBD1. The CDR3 runs 14 residues. Germline CDR1 and CDR2: ENHRY and SYGVKD. Trimming cost V 7 bases and J 1 base; bases outside gene matches: 5. CDR3 sequence reads: CAITRGQGNTEAFF. CDR3 bases: TGTGCCATCACCAGAGGACAGGGGAACACTGAAGCTTTCTTT.

The J gene is TRBJ2-3, the V gene TRBV6-5; weak D call: TRBD1 (6 bases). From germline, CDR1 is MNHEY and CDR2 SVGAGI. The CDR3 has 14 amino acids. Trimming took off 5 bases at V and 9 bases at J, with 18 bases between the two ends. Here the CDR3 DNA reads TGTGCCAGCAGTACCACCGACAGGTTAGGCACGCAGTATTTT. Its translation: CASSTTDRLGTQYF.

The V gene is TRBV9, the J gene TRBJ2-3; D not resolved. CDR1 and CDR2 from the germline V gene are SGDLS and YYNGEE. The germline V and J ends were trimmed by 2 bases and 3 bases, with 13 bases remaining between them. The CDR3 is made up of 15 amino acids. CDR3 region: CASSVNGAPTDTQYF. The CDR3 coding sequence is TGTGCCAGCAGCGTGAATGGAGCGCCAACAGATACGCAGTATTTT.

The J gene is TRBJ1-5, the V gene TRBV5-6; D not certain. Per germline, CDR1 SGHDT and CDR2 YYEEEE. Trimming left V 4 bases short and J 7 bases short, with 12 bases between. The CDR3 loop spans 13 amino acids. The CDR3 spells CASSQSAAQPQHF. The CDR3 DNA reads TGTGCCAGCAGCCAGTCAGCGGCCCAGCCCCAGCATTTT.

V gene TRBV7-2 combines with J gene TRBJ1-1; D gene ambiguous. Between the trimmed V and J ends, which lost 1 base and 0 bases, there was a span of 9 bases. The germline CDR1 and CDR2 sequences are SGHTA and FQGNSA. The CDR3 is made up of 15 amino acids. The CDR3 protein is CASSLVSLMNTEAFF. CDR3 DNA sequence: TGTGCCAGCAGCTTAGTATCGCTGATGAACACTGAAGCTTTCTTT.

This rearrangement joins TRBV27 to TRBJ1-5; D is unclear. The CDR3 length is 14 residues. The germline gives CDR1 MNHEY, CDR2 SMNVEV (reference sequence). V lost 4 bases and J lost 0, with 7 bases in between. In DNA, the CDR3 is TGTGCCAGCAGTTGGTTGGGTAGCAATCAGCCCCAGCATTTT. Residues: CASSWLGSNQPQHF.

J is TRBJ1-2 and V is TRBV30; 9 bases are shared with TRBD1. V shed 4 bases and J 8 bases; nucleotides not matched to a gene: 2. Germline V CDR1 and CDR2: GTSNPN, SVGIG (reference sequence). This CDR3 region has 11 residues. CDR3 loop: CAWNTGGGYTF. For the CDR3, the DNA is TGTGCCTGGAATACAGGGGGCGGCTACACCTTC.

The rearrangement joins TRBV10-3 to TRBJ2-1, with 7 bases fitting TRBD1. J gave up 4 bases and V 11 bases, and 8 bases lay outside the gene matches. The germline V gene has CDR1 ENHRY and CDR2 SYGVKD. The CDR3 totals 13 residues. In nucleotides, the CDR3 is TGTGCCTCGACGGACAGGACATACAATGAGCAGTTCTTC. Its translation: CASTDRTYNEQFF.

The J gene is TRBJ1-5, the V gene TRBV5-6; no clear D gene. Germline-derived CDR1 and CDR2 are SGHDT and YYEEEE. Trimming shortened V by 4 bases and J by 1 base, and 15 bases separated the two germline ends. The CDR3 has 16 amino acids. CDR3 coding DNA: TGTGCCAGCAGCCGGAGGTCGGGATTAAGCAATCAGCCCCAGCATTTT. This encodes CASSRRSGLSNQPQHF.

About this clone itself: Given a much more abundant clone one base away, this may be a read error. The same CDR3 also results from other DNA sequences found in this sample. The chain employs TRBV18 and TRBJ1-2; the D gene is possibly TRBD1 (6 bases). Germline V gene lookup returns CDR1 KGHSH and CDR2 LQKENI. The CDR3 covers 16 residues. CDR3 amino acids: CASSPWTATYNYGYTF. CDR3 coding DNA: TGTGCCAGCTCACCATGGACAGCTACCTATAACTATGGCTATACCTTC.

The genes are TRBV5-1 and TRBJ2-5; 11 bases are a match to TRBD2. V gave up 2 bases and J gave up 4 bases; unmatched junction bases: 10. The CDR3 has 17 amino acids. CDR1 is SGHRS and CDR2 is YFSETQ in the germline V gene. As DNA, the CDR3 is TGCGCCAGCAGCTTCCTAGCGGGAGGAAGGGGTGCAGAGACCCAGTACTTC. Translated, it gives CASSFLAGGRGAETQYF.

The chain uses TRBV4-2 and TRBJ2-3, with TRBD1 matching over 8 bases. Germline CDR1 and CDR2: LGHNA and YNFKEQ. V dropped 0 bases and J dropped 6; count of bases not matched to a gene: 5. The CDR3 is 15 amino acids. DNA for the CDR3: TGTGCCAGCAGCCAAGATAAACAGGGGGAGGATACGCAGTATTTT. Amino acids: CASSQDKQGEDTQYF.

This chain links TRBV3-1 (or the pseudogene TRBV3-2) with TRBJ2-1; 14 bases fit TRBD2. Per germline, CDR1 LGHDT and CDR2 YNNKEL (reference sequence). The CDR3 is 19 amino acids. The trim removed 1 base at V and 5 bases at J, leaving 10 bases unmatched. DNA for the CDR3: TGTGCCAGCAGCCAAGCCGGACTAGCGGGAGGTCTCATGCACAATGAGCAGTTCTTC. Its translation is CASSQAGLAGGLMHNEQFF.

J is TRBJ2-3 and V is TRBV19; 10 bases map to TRBD1. V trimming: 2 bases; J trimming: 3 bases; junction bases outside the gene matches: 5. The CDR3 runs to 16 residues. Germline values: CDR1 LNHDA, CDR2 SQIVND (reference sequence). CDR3 nucleotide sequence: TGTGCCAGTAGTATAATGACAGGGGGCGATACAGATACGCAGTATTTT. Protein product: CASSIMTGGDTDTQYF. The whole variable domain, remainder taken from reference TRBV19 and TRBJ2-3, is DGGITQSPKYLFRKEGQNVTLSCEQNLNHDAMYWYRQDPGQGLRLIYYSQIVNDFQKGDIAEGYSVSREKKESFPLTVTSAQKNPTAFYLCASSIMTGGDTDTQYFGPGTRLTVL.

V and J are TRBV29-1 and TRBJ1-1; D may be TRBD1 (5 bases). Trimming pared 4 bases from V and 0 bases from J, leaving 9 bases between. The CDR3 runs to 13 residues. Germline CDR1 SQVTM, CDR2 ANQGSEA. The CDR3 DNA reads TGCAGCGTTGTACAGGCGATGAACACTGAAGCTTTCTTT. Protein product: CSVVQAMNTEAFF.

The gene calls are TRBV11-1 and TRBJ1-1; D gene ambiguous. The ends were cut back, 3 bases at V and 2 bases at J, with 10 bases in the middle. The CDR3 consists of 14 residues. Germline V gives CDR1 SGHAT, CDR2 FQDESV (reference sequence). Here the CDR3 reads CASSFGRINTEAFF. The DNA of the CDR3 is TGTGCCAGCAGCTTCGGTCGGATTAACACTGAAGCTTTCTTT.

This chain uses TRBV27 with TRBJ1-1; a possible D gene is TRBD1 (6 bases). The CDR3 is 15 amino acids. Germline CDR1 is MNHEY and CDR2 is SMNVEV (reference sequence). Between the trimmed V and J ends, which lost 7 bases and 2 bases, there was a span of 17 bases. CDR3 DNA sequence: TGTGCCAGCACCCAAAGCGGGGGGCGTAACACTGAAGCTTTCTTT. Residues: CASTQSGGRNTEAFF.

The chain couples TRBV7-8 to TRBJ1-6; 8 bases are a match to TRBD1. The CDR3 has 20 residues. Trimming took 1 base from V and 0 from J; bases not matched to a gene: 11. CDR1 and CDR2 (germline): SGHVS, FQNEAQ. CDR3 loop: CASSLERAGGEGSYNSPLHF. CDR3 nucleotides: TGTGCCAGCAGCTTAGAGAGGGCAGGGGGCGAAGGCTCCTATAATTCACCCCTCCACTTT. The variable domain in full, with the rest retrieved from reference TRBV7-8 and TRBJ1-6, is GAGVSQSPRYKVAKRGQDVALRCDPISGHVSLFWYQQALGQGPEFLTYFQNEAQLDKSGLPSDRFFAERPEGSVSTLKIQRTQQEDSAVYLCASSLERAGGEGSYNSPLHFGNGTRLTVT.

CDR3 sequence: CASSLDWLQGRTDTQYF. Here the CDR3 DNA reads TGTGCCAGCAGCTTAGATTGGTTACAGGGCCGCACAGATACGCAGTATTTT. The chain recombines TRBV11-3 with TRBJ2-3; perhaps TRBD1 as D (6 bases). CDR3 length: 17 amino acids. In germline, CDR1 is SGHNT, CDR2 YENEEA. V was cut by 0 bases and J by 1 base, with 14 bases left in between.

The V and J genes are TRBV10-2 and TRBJ2-7; D perhaps matches TRBD2 (6 bases). The V end lost 4 bases, the J end lost 4 bases, and 17 bases lay between the germline ends. CDR1 and CDR2 from the germline V gene are WSHSY and SAAADI. The CDR3 is 15 residues long. For the CDR3, the DNA is TGCGCCAGCAGTGTGGTAGCGGACGCTTCTTACGAGCAGTACTTC. Amino acid sequence: CASSVVADASYEQYF.